This entry concerns a single T cell receptor (beta chain). Germline CDR1 reads SQVTM; CDR2 reads ANQGSEA. Trimming removed 6 bases from V and 9 bases from J, with 17 bases in between. The CDR3 spans 12 residues. Assay used: immunoSEQ multiplex PCR; TCRdb lists only in-frame clones, some missing. This table holds about 310,000 clones, roughly 90% found once. Cohort allocation depended upon clinical history that participants reported. The sample comes from a study of blood T cell repertoires in COVID-19. Specimen: PBMCs or T cells enriched from blood (not recorded which). This TCR came from a young woman who had recovered from COVID-19. V is TRBV29-1 and J is TRBJ1-2; D possibly corresponds to TRBD1 (6 bases). CDR3: CSVAKGERSYTF. The CDR3 DNA sequence: TGCAGCGTGGCCAAGGGGGAGAGGAGCTACACCTTC.